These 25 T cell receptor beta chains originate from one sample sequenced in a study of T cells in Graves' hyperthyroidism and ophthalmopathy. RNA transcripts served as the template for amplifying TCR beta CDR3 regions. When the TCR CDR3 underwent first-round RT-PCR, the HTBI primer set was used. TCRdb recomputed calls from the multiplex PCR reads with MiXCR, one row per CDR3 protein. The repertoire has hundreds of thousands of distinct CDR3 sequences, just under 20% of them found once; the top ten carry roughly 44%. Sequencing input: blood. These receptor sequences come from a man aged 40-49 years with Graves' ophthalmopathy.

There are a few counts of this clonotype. The CDR3 DNA reads as TGCAGTGTAGGCAGCCCGTACGAGCAGTACTTC. It yields the protein CSVGSPYEQYF. The V call is TRBV20-1, the J call TRBJ2-7; D is unresolved. The V gene lost 7 bases and the J gene lost 4 bases, with 11 bases spanning the gap. CDR1 is DFQATT and CDR2 is SNEGSKA in the germline V gene (reference sequence). The CDR3 loop spans 11 amino acids.

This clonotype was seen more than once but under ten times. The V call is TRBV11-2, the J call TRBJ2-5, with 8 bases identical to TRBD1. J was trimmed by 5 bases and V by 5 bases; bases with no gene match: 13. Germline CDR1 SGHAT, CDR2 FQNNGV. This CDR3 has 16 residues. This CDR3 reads CASSPEWQGARETQYF. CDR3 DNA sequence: TGTGCCAGCAGCCCCGAGTGGCAGGGGGCGCGGGAGACCCAGTACTTC.

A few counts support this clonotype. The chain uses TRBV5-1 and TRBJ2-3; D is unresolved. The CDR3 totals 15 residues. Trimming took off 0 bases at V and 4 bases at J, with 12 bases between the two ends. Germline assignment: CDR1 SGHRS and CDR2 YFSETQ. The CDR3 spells CASSLEGRTADTQYF. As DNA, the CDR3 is TGCGCCAGCAGCTTGGAGGGCAGGACGGCAGATACGCAGTATTTT.

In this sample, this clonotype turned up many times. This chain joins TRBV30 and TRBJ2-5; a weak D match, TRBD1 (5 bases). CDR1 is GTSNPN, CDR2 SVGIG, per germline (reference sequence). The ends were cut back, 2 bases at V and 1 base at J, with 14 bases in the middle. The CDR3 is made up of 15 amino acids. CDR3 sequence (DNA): TGTGCCTGGAGTTGGTACAGGTCGGGCCAAGAGACCCAGTACTTC. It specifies CAWSWYRSGQETQYF.

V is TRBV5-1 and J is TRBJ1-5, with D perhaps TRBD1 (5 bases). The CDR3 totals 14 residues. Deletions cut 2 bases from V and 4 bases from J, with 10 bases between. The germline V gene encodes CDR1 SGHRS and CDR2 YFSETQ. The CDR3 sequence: CASSLEGDNQPQHF. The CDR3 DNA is TGCGCCAGCAGCTTAGAAGGGGATAATCAGCCCCAGCATTTT.

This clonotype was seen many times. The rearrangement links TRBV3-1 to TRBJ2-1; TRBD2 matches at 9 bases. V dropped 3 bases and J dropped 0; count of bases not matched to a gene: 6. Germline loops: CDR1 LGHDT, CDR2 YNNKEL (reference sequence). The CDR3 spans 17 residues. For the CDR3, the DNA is TGTGCCAGCAGCCAGGCTAGCGGGGCCGGCTCCTACAATGAGCAGTTCTTC. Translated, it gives CASSQASGAGSYNEQFF.

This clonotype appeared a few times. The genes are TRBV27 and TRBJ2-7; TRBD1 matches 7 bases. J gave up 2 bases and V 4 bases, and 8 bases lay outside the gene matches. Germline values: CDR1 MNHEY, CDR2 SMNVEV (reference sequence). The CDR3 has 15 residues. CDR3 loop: CASSSRQGFAYEQYF. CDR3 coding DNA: TGTGCCAGCAGTTCACGACAGGGATTTGCCTACGAGCAGTACTTC.

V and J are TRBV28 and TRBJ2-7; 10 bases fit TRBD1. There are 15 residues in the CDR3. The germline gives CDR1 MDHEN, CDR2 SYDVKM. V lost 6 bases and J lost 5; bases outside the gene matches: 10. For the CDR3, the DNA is TGTGCCAGCAGCCCATCGGGACAGGGGACCGACGAGCAGTACTTC. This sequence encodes CASSPSGQGTDEQYF.

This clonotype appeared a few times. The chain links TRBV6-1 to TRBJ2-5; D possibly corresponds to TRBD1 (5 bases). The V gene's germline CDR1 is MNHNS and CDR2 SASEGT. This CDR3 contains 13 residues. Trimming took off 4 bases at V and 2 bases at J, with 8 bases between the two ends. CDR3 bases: TGTGCCAGCAGTGTGCGACAGCAAGAGACCCAGTACTTC. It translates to CASSVRQQETQYF.

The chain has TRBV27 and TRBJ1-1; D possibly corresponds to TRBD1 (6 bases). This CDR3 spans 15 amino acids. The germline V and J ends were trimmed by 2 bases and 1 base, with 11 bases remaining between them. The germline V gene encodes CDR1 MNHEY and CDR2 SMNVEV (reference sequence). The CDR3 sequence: CASSLGRGPNTEAFF. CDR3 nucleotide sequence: TGTGCCAGCAGTTTAGGCCGGGGGCCGAACACTGAAGCTTTCTTT.

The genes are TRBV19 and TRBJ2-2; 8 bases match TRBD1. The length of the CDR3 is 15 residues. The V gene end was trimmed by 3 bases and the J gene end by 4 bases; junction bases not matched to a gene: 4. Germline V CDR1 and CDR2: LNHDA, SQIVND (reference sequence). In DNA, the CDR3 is TGTGCCAGTAGTATTTCCAGGGGGCCCACCGGGGAGCTGTTTTTT. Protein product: CASSISRGPTGELFF.

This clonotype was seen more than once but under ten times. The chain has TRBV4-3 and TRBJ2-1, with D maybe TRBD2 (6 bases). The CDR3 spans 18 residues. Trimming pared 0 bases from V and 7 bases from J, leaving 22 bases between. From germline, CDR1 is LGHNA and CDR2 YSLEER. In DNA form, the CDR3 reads TGCGCCAGCAGCCAAGATCGAAGGCTAGGGAGAGCGGGTAATGAGCAGTTCTTC. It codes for CASSQDRRLGRAGNEQFF.

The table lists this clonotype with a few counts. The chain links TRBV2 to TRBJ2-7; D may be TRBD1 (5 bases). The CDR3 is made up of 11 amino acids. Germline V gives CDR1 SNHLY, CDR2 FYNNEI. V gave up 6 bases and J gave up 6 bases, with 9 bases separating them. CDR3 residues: CASRRTSEQYF. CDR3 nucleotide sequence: TGTGCCAGCAGACGGACAAGCGAGCAGTACTTC. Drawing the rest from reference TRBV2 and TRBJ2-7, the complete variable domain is EPEVTQTPSHQVTQMGQEVILRCVPISNHLYFYWYRQILGQKVEFLVSFYNNEISEKSEIFDDQFSVERPDGSNFTLKIRSTKLEDSAMYFCASRRTSEQYFGPGTRLTVT.

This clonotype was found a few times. This chain's CDR3 is CASNRDRRSGELFF. In DNA, the CDR3 is TGTGCCAGCAACCGGGACAGAAGGTCCGGGGAGCTGTTTTTT. J is TRBJ2-2 and V is TRBV7-9; 7 bases are a match to TRBD1. Trimming at V came to 7 bases and at J to 6 bases, leaving 8 bases not matched to a gene. Germline lookup yields CDR1 SEHNR and CDR2 FQNEAQ (reference sequence). The CDR3 is 14 amino acids.

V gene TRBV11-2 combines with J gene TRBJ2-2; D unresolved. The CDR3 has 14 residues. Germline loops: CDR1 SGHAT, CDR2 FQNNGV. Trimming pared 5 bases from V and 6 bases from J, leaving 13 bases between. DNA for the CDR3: TGTGCCAGCAGCCCATTGTTGGGCCCCGGGGAGCTGTTTTTT. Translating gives CASSPLLGPGELFF.

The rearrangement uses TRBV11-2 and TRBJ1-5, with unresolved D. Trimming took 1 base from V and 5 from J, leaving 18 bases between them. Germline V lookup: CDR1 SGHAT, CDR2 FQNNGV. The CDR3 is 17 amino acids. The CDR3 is CASSLGRMEVRDQPQHF. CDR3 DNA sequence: TGTGCCAGCAGCTTAGGGAGGATGGAAGTGAGGGATCAGCCCCAGCATTTT.

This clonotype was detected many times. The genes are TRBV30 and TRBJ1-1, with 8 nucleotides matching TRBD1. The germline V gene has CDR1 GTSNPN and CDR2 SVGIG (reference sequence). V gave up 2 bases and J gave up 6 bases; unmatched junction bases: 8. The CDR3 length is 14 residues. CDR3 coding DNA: TGTGCCTGGAGTAATGGACAGGGAGAATCTGAAGCTTTCTTT. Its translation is CAWSNGQGESEAFF. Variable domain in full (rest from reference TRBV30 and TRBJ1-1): SQTIHQWPATLVQPVGSPLSLECTVEGTSNPNLYWYRQAAGRGLQLLFYSVGIGQISSEVPQNLSASRPQDRQFILSSKKLLLSDSGFYLCAWSNGQGESEAFFGQGTRLTVV.

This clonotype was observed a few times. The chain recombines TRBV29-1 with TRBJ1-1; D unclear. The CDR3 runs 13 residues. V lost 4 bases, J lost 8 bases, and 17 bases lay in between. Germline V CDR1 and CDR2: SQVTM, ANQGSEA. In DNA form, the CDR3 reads TGCAGCGTTGTGTTGGAGGGTTCGGGAGAAGCTTTCTTT. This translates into CSVVLEGSGEAFF.

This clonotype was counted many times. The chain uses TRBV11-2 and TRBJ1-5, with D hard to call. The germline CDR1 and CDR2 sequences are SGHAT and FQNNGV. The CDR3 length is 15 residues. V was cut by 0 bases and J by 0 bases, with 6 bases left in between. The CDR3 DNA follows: TGTGCCAGCAGCTTAGAGTACGATAGCAATCAGCCCCAGCATTTT. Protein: CASSLEYDSNQPQHF.

The CDR3 bases are TGCAGTGCTAGAGTAAGGGTGGGGCACTATGGCTACACCTTC. Its translation: CSARVRVGHYGYTF. The chain links TRBV20-1 to TRBJ1-2; a weak D match, TRBD1 (5 bases). The CDR3 is 14 amino acids. Trimming removed 1 base at V and 3 bases at J, with 12 bases between. The germline gives CDR1 DFQATT, CDR2 SNEGSKA (reference sequence).

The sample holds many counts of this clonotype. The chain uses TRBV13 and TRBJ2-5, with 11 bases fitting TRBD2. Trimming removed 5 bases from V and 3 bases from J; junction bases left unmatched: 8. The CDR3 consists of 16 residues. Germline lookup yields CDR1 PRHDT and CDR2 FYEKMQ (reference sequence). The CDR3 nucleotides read TGTGCCAGCAGCCCGATGACTAGCGGGGAGGAAGAGACCCAGTACTTC. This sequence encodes CASSPMTSGEEETQYF.

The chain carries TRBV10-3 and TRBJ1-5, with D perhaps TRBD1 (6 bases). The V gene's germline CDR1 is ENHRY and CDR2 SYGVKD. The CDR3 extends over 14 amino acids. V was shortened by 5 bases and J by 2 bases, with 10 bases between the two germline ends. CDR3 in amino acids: CAISQGIGNQPQHF. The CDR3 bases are TGTGCCATCAGTCAGGGGATAGGCAATCAGCCCCAGCATTTT.

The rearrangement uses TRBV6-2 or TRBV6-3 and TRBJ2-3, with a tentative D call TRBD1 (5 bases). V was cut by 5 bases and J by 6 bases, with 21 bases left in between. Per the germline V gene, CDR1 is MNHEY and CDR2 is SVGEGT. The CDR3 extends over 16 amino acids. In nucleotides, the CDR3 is TGTGCCAGCAGTGCACCCGGGTCAGGGTTGAGGGATACGCAGTATTTT. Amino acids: CASSAPGSGLRDTQYF.

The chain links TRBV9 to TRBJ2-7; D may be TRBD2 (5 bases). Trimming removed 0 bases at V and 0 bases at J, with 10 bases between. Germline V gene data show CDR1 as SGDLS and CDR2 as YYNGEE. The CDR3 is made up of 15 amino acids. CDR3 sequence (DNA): TGTGCCAGCAGCGTAGAAACGGGGAGCTCCTACGAGCAGTACTTC. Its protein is CASSVETGSSYEQYF.

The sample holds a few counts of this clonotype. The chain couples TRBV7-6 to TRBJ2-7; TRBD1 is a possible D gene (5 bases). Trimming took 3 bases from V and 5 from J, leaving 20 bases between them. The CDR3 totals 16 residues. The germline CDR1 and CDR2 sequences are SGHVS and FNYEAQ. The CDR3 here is CASSFSLGRVGNEQYF. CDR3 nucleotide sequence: TGTGCCAGCAGCTTTTCCCTTGGCAGGGTGGGGAACGAGCAGTACTTC.